This is a list of T cell receptor beta chains from one sample in a study of CD8 T cells in ankylosing spondylitis. TCRdb used MiXCR to reprocess the 5' RACE reads, holding one entry per CDR3 protein. The data contain about 390,000 distinct CDR3 sequences, under 25% of them singletons. The sample comprised blood, either unsorted or a sorted T cell fraction (not recorded which). Receptor source: a male donor with ankylosing spondylitis. The CDR3 runs from the conserved cysteine through the conserved F or W. The D gene is left open where the match is weak. Size is stated for part of the rows, as once, few or many counts, or as a class when the clone is expanded.

clone size	J gene	V gene	D gene	CDR3 protein	CDR3 DNA
many	TRBJ2-7	TRBV6-2/TRBV6-3	-	CASSLGRRVEQYF	TGTGCCAGCAGCCTCGGACGGCGGGTTGAGCAGTACTTC
few	TRBJ2-2	TRBV5-6	TRBD1	CASSLVTGGYTGELFF	TGTGCCAGCAGCTTGGTGACAGGGGGTTACACCGGGGAGCTGTTTTTT
few	TRBJ1-4	TRBV7-2	-	CASRAGPANEKLFF	TGTGCCAGCAGGGCCGGCCCGGCTAATGAAAAACTGTTTTTT
few	TRBJ2-1	TRBV20-1	TRBD2	CSAYSSGAGGGYNEQFF	TGCAGTGCTTACTCCTCGGGGGCGGGAGGAGGCTACAATGAGCAGTTCTTC
-	TRBJ2-7	TRBV5-1	TRBD1	CASSPGQGLGGEQYF	TGCGCCAGCAGCCCGGGACAGGGGTTAGGGGGCGAGCAGTACTTC
-	TRBJ1-2	TRBV5-6	-	CASSLEGPSGYTF	TGTGCCAGCAGCTTGGAGGGGCCGTCGGGCTACACCTTC
-	TRBJ2-7	TRBV3-1	TRBD1	CASSRATGNLEQYF	TGTGCCAGCAGCCGTGCGACAGGGAACCTCGAGCAGTACTTC
many	TRBJ2-7	TRBV7-2	-	CASSLLFINEQYF	TGTGCCAGCAGCTTACTGTTTATCAACGAGCAGTACTTC
few	TRBJ1-1	TRBV7-8	-	CASSLASEIITEAFF	TGTGCCAGCAGCTTAGCGTCAGAAATTATCACTGAAGCTTTCTTT
-	TRBJ2-7	TRBV28	-	CASSSHPYEQYF	TGTGCCAGCAGTTCACATCCCTACGAGCAGTACTTC
-	TRBJ2-1	TRBV3-1	-	CASSRLVSEQFF	TGTGCCAGCAGCCGACTAGTGAGTGAGCAGTTCTTC